What follows are 25 T cell receptor beta chains derived from one specimen sequenced in a study of blood T cell repertoires in COVID-19. Measured with immunoSEQ multiplex PCR; TCRdb has only the in-frame clones, and not every one. The sample holds about 400,000 clones; approximately 91% are singletons and the top ten take 2% to 2.5%. The sequencing input was PBMCs or T cells enriched from blood (not recorded which). These receptors originate from a woman in her thirties or forties with acute COVID-19.

DNA for the CDR3: TGTGCCACCAGCAGAGCGCAGGACTATTCCTACGAGCAGTACTTC. Translation: CATSRAQDYSYEQYF. This chain connects TRBV15 to TRBJ2-7; possible D gene TRBD2, 6 bases. The germline V and J ends were trimmed by 1 base and 1 base, with 11 bases remaining between them. Germline values: CDR1 LNHNV, CDR2 YYDKDF (reference sequence). CDR3 size: 15 residues. Combining the CDR3 with reference TRBV15 and TRBJ2-7 gives the whole variable domain DAMVIQNPRYQVTQFGKPVTLSCSQTLNHNVMYWYQQKSSQAPKLLFHYYDKDFNNEADTPDNFQSRRPNTSFCFLDIRSPGLGDTAMYLCATSRAQDYSYEQYFGPGTRLTVT.

The chain recombines TRBV6-1 with TRBJ1-2; D might be TRBD1 (6 bases). Trimming shortened V by 1 base and J by 7 bases, and 16 bases separated the two germline ends. The CDR3 extends over 15 amino acids. Germline V lookup: CDR1 MNHNS, CDR2 SASEGT. The CDR3 reads CASSEVVYREFGYTF. The CDR3 nucleotides are TGTGCCAGCAGTGAAGTGGTGTACAGGGAATTTGGCTACACCTTC.

J is TRBJ2-4 and V is TRBV18, with D maybe TRBD2 (5 bases). The CDR3 length is 14 residues. V dropped 4 bases and J dropped 5 bases, with 12 bases sitting between them. From germline, CDR1 is KGHSH and CDR2 LQKENI. The CDR3 region is CASSQRARENIQYF. Here the CDR3 DNA reads TGTGCCAGCTCACAGAGGGCCCGGGAAAACATTCAGTACTTC.

This clone appeared once. The chain links TRBV7-2 to TRBJ2-2; no definite D call. Germline V CDR1 and CDR2: SGHTA, FQGNSA. V was clipped by 5 bases and J by 1 base, with 14 bases between them. The CDR3 extends over 16 amino acids. CDR3 sequence reads: CASSLSHPRNTGELFF. CDR3 coding DNA: TGTGCCAGCAGCCTTAGCCACCCCCGGAACACCGGGGAGCTGTTTTTT.

This sequence joins TRBV19 and TRBJ2-4; D is unclear. The CDR3 has 13 amino acids. Germline CDR1 LNHDA, CDR2 SQIVND (reference sequence). V was shortened by 5 bases and J by 9 bases, with 14 bases between the two germline ends. The CDR3 DNA follows: TGTGCCAGTAGTCCCTCCGATGGCGGCATTCAGTACTTC. It is translated as CASSPSDGGIQYF.

The chain links TRBV2 to TRBJ2-7, with 7 positions matching TRBD1. Per the germline V gene, CDR1 is SNHLY and CDR2 is FYNNEI. CDR3 length equals 15 residues. V lost 4 bases to trimming and J lost 2 bases; unmatched junction nucleotides: 8. The CDR3 DNA sequence: TGTGCCAGCAGTGCCCCGGGACAGTTTGCCTACGAGCAGTACTTC. This translates into CASSAPGQFAYEQYF.

V usage is TRBV5-5 and J usage is TRBJ2-7; weak D call: TRBD1 (6 bases). Deletions cut 5 bases from V and 3 bases from J, with 18 bases between. The CDR3 is 15 residues long. Germline assignment: CDR1 SGHKS and CDR2 YYEKEE (reference sequence). CDR3 nucleotides: TGTGCCAGCAGACATACAGGGAAGATGCGCTACGAGCAGTACTTC. Translation gives CASRHTGKMRYEQYF. Combining the CDR3 with reference TRBV5-5 and TRBJ2-7 gives the whole variable domain DAGVTQSPTHLIKTRGQQVTLRCSPISGHKSVSWYQQVLGQGPQFIFQYYEKEERGRGNFPDRFSARQFPNYSSELNVNALLLGDSALYLCASRHTGKMRYEQYFGPGTRLTVT.

The CDR3 nucleotides are TGCGCCAGCAGCCAAGGGAGGACAGGGGTGTTGGGCAATCAGCCCCAGCATTTT. This gives the protein CASSQGRTGVLGNQPQHF. This chain joins TRBV4-1 and TRBJ1-5, with TRBD1 matching over 9 bases. The V gene end was trimmed by 1 base and the J gene end by 2 bases; junction bases not matched to a gene: 9. Germline V CDR1 and CDR2: MGHRA, YSYEKL. The CDR3 contains 18 residues.

In its sample, this clone was seen once. The chain is built from TRBV6-5 and TRBJ2-1; D not resolved. V was trimmed by 6 bases and J by 1 base, leaving 10 bases between them. The CDR3 extends over 14 amino acids. CDR1 is MNHEY and CDR2 is SVGAGI in the germline V gene. The DNA for the CDR3 is TGTGCCAGCAGGGCCTTGACATCCTACAATGAGCAGTTCTTC. It translates to CASRALTSYNEQFF.

This chain uses TRBV11-2 with TRBJ1-4, with D perhaps matching TRBD1 (6 bases). CDR3 size: 14 residues. CDR1 is SGHAT and CDR2 is FQNNGV in the germline V gene. V lost 2 bases and J lost 8, with 12 bases in between. In DNA form, the CDR3 reads TGTGCCAGCAGCTTATCCAGGGGTAGGGAAAAACTGTTTTTT. It yields the protein CASSLSRGREKLFF.

The genes are TRBV7-6 and TRBJ2-5; D may be TRBD2 (6 bases). Trimming cost V 1 base and J 1 base, with 13 bases left between them. Germline V lookup: CDR1 SGHVS, CDR2 FNYEAQ. The CDR3 length is 16 residues. DNA for the CDR3: TGTGCCAGCAGCTTAGAGGGCGGGGCACCCCAAGAGACCCAGTACTTC. This sequence encodes CASSLEGGAPQETQYF.

This clone has only a few counts. The rearrangement uses TRBV4-1 and TRBJ1-4, with D hard to call. CDR3 length: 18 amino acids. CDR1 and CDR2 from the germline V gene are MGHRA and YSYEKL. The ends were cut back, 0 bases at V and 0 bases at J, with 14 bases in the middle. The CDR3 is CASSQEQTALATNEKLFF. DNA for the CDR3: TGCGCCAGCAGCCAAGAACAGACGGCGCTTGCAACTAATGAAAAACTGTTTTTT.

The chain is built from TRBV25-1 and TRBJ2-5; TRBD2 matches at 8 bases. V dropped 2 bases and J dropped 3; count of bases not matched to a gene: 11. CDR1 and CDR2 from the germline V gene are MGHDK and SYGVNS. The CDR3 covers 17 residues. Here the CDR3 reads CASSEIPGLVAEETQYF. CDR3 sequence (DNA): TGTGCCAGCAGTGAAATCCCGGGACTAGTAGCGGAAGAGACCCAGTACTTC.

The V and J genes are TRBV5-1 and TRBJ2-3, with TRBD2 matching over 12 bases. Unmatched junction bases numbered 14, after V lost 4 bases and J lost 2 bases. This CDR3 has 19 amino acids. Looked up from germline, CDR1 is SGHRS and CDR2 is YFSETQ. CDR3 nucleotides: TGCGCCAGCAGCGTAGGGGATCGACTAGCGGGGGAGAACACAGATACGCAGTATTTT. Translating gives CASSVGDRLAGENTDTQYF. Combining the CDR3 with reference TRBV5-1 and TRBJ2-3 gives the whole variable domain KAGVTQTPRYLIKTRGQQVTLSCSPISGHRSVSWYQQTPGQGLQFLFEYFSETQRNKGNFPGRFSGRQFSNSRSEMNVSTLELGDSALYLCASSVGDRLAGENTDTQYFGPGTRLTVL.

CDR3 in amino acids: CASSQGVGTDTQYF. The CDR3 nucleotides are TGTGCCAGTAGTCAAGGGGTGGGCACAGATACGCAGTATTTT. J is TRBJ2-3 and V is TRBV19, with D tentatively TRBD1 (5 bases). The V end lost 5 bases, the J end lost 1 base, and 10 bases lay between the germline ends. Germline CDR1 and CDR2: LNHDA and SQIVND (reference sequence). The CDR3 covers 14 residues.

This clone was detected only once. J is TRBJ2-3 and V is TRBV18; TRBD2 might be the D (6 bases). V lost 3 bases and J lost 2, with 9 bases in between. Germline CDR1 and CDR2: KGHSH and LQKENI. The CDR3 length is 14 residues. The CDR3 DNA follows: TGTGCCAGCTCACCGGCGGGGCACACAGATACGCAGTATTTT. As protein: CASSPAGHTDTQYF.

The chain joins TRBV5-6 to TRBJ2-2; the D gene is possibly TRBD2 (5 bases). CDR1 SGHDT and CDR2 YYEEEE come from the germline V gene. The CDR3 extends over 14 amino acids. The germline V and J ends were trimmed by 4 bases and 5 bases, with 12 bases remaining between them. The chain's CDR3 is CASSTDWRTGELFF. Written as DNA, the CDR3 is TGTGCCAGCAGCACGGACTGGCGGACCGGGGAGCTGTTTTTT.

In its sample, this clone was seen a few times. The gene calls are TRBV2 and TRBJ1-5, with TRBD1 identical over 8 bases. Per germline, CDR1 SNHLY and CDR2 FYNNEI. This CDR3 comprises 15 residues. Unmatched junction bases numbered 7, after V lost 3 bases and J lost 6 bases. In DNA, the CDR3 is TGTGCCAGCAGTGAGGGCAGGGGGCAGGGTCAGCCCCAGCATTTT. Translated: CASSEGRGQGQPQHF.

CDR3 protein: CASSFSLLYEQYF. The DNA for the CDR3 is TGTGCCAGCAGCTTCTCCCTTCTCTACGAGCAGTACTTC. The V gene is TRBV7-8, the J gene TRBJ2-7; D remains ambiguous. This CDR3 contains 13 residues. CDR1 and CDR2 from the germline V gene are SGHVS and FQNEAQ. Deletions cut 3 bases from V and 3 bases from J, with 9 bases between.

The chain is built from TRBV30 and TRBJ1-1; D remains ambiguous. The V gene's germline CDR1 is GTSNPN and CDR2 SVGIG (reference sequence). Trimming removed 0 bases from V and 2 bases from J, with 10 bases in between. The CDR3 has 14 residues. The CDR3, as DNA: TGTGCCTGGAGTGTATCGTCAGGTAACACTGAAGCTTTCTTT. Its protein is CAWSVSSGNTEAFF.

The rearrangement links TRBV25-1 to TRBJ1-4; 7 bases are shared with TRBD1. This CDR3 has 15 residues. After removal of 2 bases from V and 5 bases from J, the junction contained 5 bases not matched to a gene. Germline V CDR1 and CDR2: MGHDK, SYGVNS. The CDR3 DNA is TGTGCCAGCAGTGAACCATCACAGGGGAATGAAAAACTGTTTTTT. Amino acids: CASSEPSQGNEKLFF. The variable domain in full, with the rest retrieved from reference TRBV25-1 and TRBJ1-4, is EADIYQTPRYLVIGTGKKITLECSQTMGHDKMYWYQQDPGMELHLIHYSYGVNSTEKGDLSSESTVSRIRTEHFPLTLESARPSHTSQYLCASSEPSQGNEKLFFGSGTQLSVL.

The chain links TRBV2 to TRBJ2-3, with 11 bases that match TRBD2. CDR1 SNHLY and CDR2 FYNNEI come from the germline V gene. CDR3 size: 20 residues. V shed 10 bases and J 6 bases; nucleotides not matched to a gene: 27. CDR3 bases: TGTGCCATAGACAGTCCGGGACAGCCTTGGACTAGCGGGCCCCCGGATACGCAGTATTTT. Its protein product is CAIDSPGQPWTSGPPDTQYF.

V is TRBV7-9 and J is TRBJ2-3; 10 bases agree with TRBD2. CDR3 length equals 21 residues. The ends lost 5 bases at V and 0 bases at J; junction bases unmatched: 20. Germline CDR1 is SEHNR and CDR2 is FQNEAQ (reference sequence). The CDR3 DNA is TGTGCCAGCAGCAGCACCTTAGCGGGGGGCCATCCGTGGCCTAGCACAGATACGCAGTATTTT. Translation: CASSSTLAGGHPWPSTDTQYF. Supplemented by reference TRBV7-9 and TRBJ2-3, the full variable domain reads DTGVSQNPRHKITKRGQNVTFRCDPISEHNRLYWYRQTLGQGPEFLTYFQNEAQLEKSRLLSDRFSAERPKGSFSTLEIQRTEQGDSAMYLCASSSTLAGGHPWPSTDTQYFGPGTRLTVL.

The chain has TRBV11-3 and TRBJ2-1; a weak D match, TRBD2 (5 bases). Trimming stripped 0 bases from V and 5 bases from J, with 11 bases between. This CDR3 is built from 15 residues. CDR1 SGHNT and CDR2 YENEEA come from the germline V gene. The CDR3, as DNA: TGTGCCAGCAGCTTAGATGGGTCGGGAAACAATGAGCAGTTCTTC. The encoded protein is CASSLDGSGNNEQFF.

This sequence joins TRBV9 and TRBJ2-2; 11 positions match TRBD2. CDR3 length equals 17 residues. V shed 4 bases, J shed 0 bases, and the junction held 5 bases outside the gene matches. CDR1 and CDR2 (germline): SGDLS, YYNGEE. For the CDR3, the DNA is TGTGCCAGCAGCTCCACTAGCGGGGGAGCGAACACCGGGGAGCTGTTTTTT. It specifies CASSSTSGGANTGELFF.